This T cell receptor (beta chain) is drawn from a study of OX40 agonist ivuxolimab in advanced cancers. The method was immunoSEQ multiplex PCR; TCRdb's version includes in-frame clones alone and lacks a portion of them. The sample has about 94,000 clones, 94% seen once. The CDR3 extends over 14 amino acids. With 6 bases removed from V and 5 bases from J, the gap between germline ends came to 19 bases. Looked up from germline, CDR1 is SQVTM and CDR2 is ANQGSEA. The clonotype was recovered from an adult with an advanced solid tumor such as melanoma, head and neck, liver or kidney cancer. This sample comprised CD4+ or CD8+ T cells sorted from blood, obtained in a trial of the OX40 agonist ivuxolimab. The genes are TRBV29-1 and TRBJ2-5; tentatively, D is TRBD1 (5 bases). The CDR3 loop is CSVLPQGNSETQYF. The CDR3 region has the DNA TGCAGCGTCCTGCCCCAGGGAAATTCGGAGACCCAGTACTTC.